Listed here are 17 T cell receptor beta chains from one sample, sequenced in a study of blood T cell repertoires in COVID-19. Only in-frame clones appear in the TCRdb table, and some are missing; sequencing was by immunoSEQ multiplex PCR. The sample contains approximately 230,000 clones, 85% to 95% of which appear only once. The sample consisted of PBMCs or T cells enriched from blood (not recorded which). These receptors were obtained from a woman aged 18-29 years who had recovered from COVID-19.

V usage is TRBV19 and J usage is TRBJ1-2; tentative D call: TRBD1 (5 bases). The CDR3 runs 13 residues. The germline CDR1 and CDR2 sequences are LNHDA and SQIVND (reference sequence). Trimming removed 6 bases from V and 5 bases from J, with 13 bases in between. CDR3 bases: TGTGCCAGTAGCGCGAACGACAGATATGGCTACACCTTC. Amino acid sequence: CASSANDRYGYTF. The complete variable domain, with remaining parts taken from reference TRBV19 and TRBJ1-2, reads DGGITQSPKYLFRKEGQNVTLSCEQNLNHDAMYWYRQDPGQGLRLIYYSQIVNDFQKGDIAEGYSVSREKKESFPLTVTSAQKNPTAFYLCASSANDRYGYTFGSGTRLTVV.

The J gene is TRBJ1-1, the V gene TRBV19; D is undetermined. The V gene lost 10 bases and the J gene lost 0 bases, with 15 bases spanning the gap. The CDR3 runs 14 residues. From germline, CDR1 is LNHDA and CDR2 SQIVND (reference sequence). The CDR3 is CATSGRAVNTEAFF. The CDR3 nucleotides are TGTGCCACAAGCGGGAGGGCAGTGAACACTGAAGCTTTCTTT.

The chain employs TRBV4-3 and TRBJ1-2, with D hard to call. The V gene's germline CDR1 is LGHNA and CDR2 YSLEER. Deletions cut 0 bases from V and 8 bases from J, with 16 bases between. This CDR3 has 15 residues. CDR3 in amino acids: CASSQDASNPGGYTF. CDR3 in DNA: TGCGCCAGCAGCCAAGATGCTTCCAACCCGGGGGGCTACACCTTC.

The chain recombines TRBV7-9 with TRBJ1-4; TRBD1 agrees at 7 bases. Germline V gene data show CDR1 as SEHNR and CDR2 as FQNEAQ (reference sequence). This CDR3 spans 14 amino acids. V lost 4 bases and J lost 8; bases outside the gene matches: 7. The CDR3 region has the DNA TGTGCCAGCAGCTCCGGGACAGTAGGGGAAAAACTGTTTTTT. Translated, it gives CASSSGTVGEKLFF.

The rearrangement links TRBV6-4 to TRBJ1-1; a possible D gene is TRBD1 (6 bases). Between the trimmed V and J ends, which lost 8 bases and 2 bases, there was a span of 21 bases. The CDR3 has 16 residues. The germline CDR1 and CDR2 sequences are MRHNA and SNTAGT. Written as DNA, the CDR3 is TGTGCCAGCCGCCCCAGGGATGGGGGCAGAAACACTGAAGCTTTCTTT. Translating it yields CASRPRDGGRNTEAFF.

The chain recombines TRBV6-5 with TRBJ1-3; D is uncertain. Per the germline V gene, CDR1 is MNHEY and CDR2 is SVGAGI. CDR3 size: 15 residues. V was cut by 7 bases and J by 3 bases, with 16 bases left in between. CDR3 in amino acids: CASTISDAVGNTIYF. The CDR3 bases are TGTGCCAGCACAATTTCAGACGCGGTTGGAAACACCATATATTTT.

The chain links TRBV2 to TRBJ2-3; D not resolved. This CDR3 has 11 amino acids. V was cut by 5 bases and J by 5 bases, with 5 bases left in between. Germline CDR1 and CDR2: SNHLY and FYNNEI. This CDR3 is CASSRRDTQYF. CDR3 DNA sequence: TGTGCCAGCAGTCGGAGAGATACGCAGTATTTT.

The rearrangement uses TRBV5-6 and TRBJ1-2; D is possibly TRBD1 (6 bases). Germline V lookup: CDR1 SGHDT, CDR2 YYEEEE. Trimming left V 1 base short and J 4 bases short, with 8 bases between. The CDR3 sequence is 13 residues long. The CDR3 protein is CASSLKQGYGYTF. DNA of the CDR3: TGTGCCAGCAGCTTGAAACAGGGCTATGGCTACACCTTC. Full variable domain (rest looked up from reference TRBV5-6 and TRBJ1-2): DAGVTQSPTHLIKTRGQQVTLRCSPKSGHDTVSWYQQALGQGPQFIFQYYEEEERQRGNFPDRFSGHQFPNYSSELNVNALLLGDSALYLCASSLKQGYGYTFGSGTRLTVV.

CDR3 nucleotides: TGTGCCAGCAGCGTAACTGGGGCCGATACGCAGTATTTT. The encoded protein is CASSVTGADTQYF. The chain carries TRBV9 and TRBJ2-3, with a weak D call TRBD1 (5 bases). This CDR3 region has 13 residues. Germline loops: CDR1 SGDLS, CDR2 YYNGEE. V was cut by 1 base and J by 6 bases, with 9 bases left in between.

This clone has just one count. This chain connects TRBV6-2 or TRBV6-3 to TRBJ2-3; a weak D match, TRBD1 (5 bases). V was pared by 6 bases and J by 2 bases, with 15 bases between. Germline V lookup: CDR1 MNHEY, CDR2 SVGEGT. The CDR3 spans 15 residues. DNA for the CDR3: TGTGCCAGCAGCATCGGACAACTCCTCACAGATACGCAGTATTTT. Translation: CASSIGQLLTDTQYF.

As concerns this clone: The sample contains more than one DNA sequence encoding this CDR3. The chain carries TRBV3-1 (or the pseudogene TRBV3-2) and TRBJ1-2, with D possibly being TRBD1 (6 bases). The CDR3 is made up of 13 amino acids. Germline V lookup: CDR1 LGHDT, CDR2 YNNKEL (reference sequence). V lost 1 base, J lost 4 bases, and 7 bases lay in between. CDR3 sequence: CASSQGGPYGYTF. The CDR3 DNA reads as TGTGCCAGCAGCCAAGGGGGGCCCTATGGCTACACCTTC.

This clone came up once. V and J are TRBV10-3 and TRBJ1-2; TRBD1 might be the D (6 bases). The ends were cut back, 4 bases at V and 6 bases at J, with 15 bases in the middle. Germline V gives CDR1 ENHRY, CDR2 SYGVKD. The CDR3 covers 14 residues. CDR3 bases: TGTGCCATCAGTGGTTCCGGGGGGCCTCATGGCTACACCTTC. Translated: CAISGSGGPHGYTF.

The J gene is TRBJ1-1, the V gene TRBV25-1, with 8 positions matching TRBD1. Unmatched junction bases numbered 9, after V lost 6 bases and J lost 3 bases. The germline gives CDR1 MGHDK, CDR2 SYGVNS. The CDR3 loop spans 15 amino acids. CDR3 in amino acids: CASRSGQGVYTEAFF. CDR3 bases: TGTGCCAGCAGGAGCGGACAGGGTGTGTACACTGAAGCTTTCTTT.

The chain links TRBV7-8 to TRBJ2-2; 8 bases are a match to TRBD1. The junction had 5 bases not matched to a gene; V was cut back by 5 bases and J by 0 bases. CDR3 length equals 16 residues. Germline V gene data show CDR1 as SGHVS and CDR2 as FQNEAQ. The DNA for the CDR3 is TGTGCCAGCAGCGCGGGACAGGACGCGAACACCGGGGAGCTGTTTTTT. This codes for CASSAGQDANTGELFF.

CDR3: CASSNRVNQPQHF. For the CDR3, the DNA is TGTGCCAGCAGCAACAGGGTCAATCAGCCCCAGCATTTT. The chain joins TRBV6-5 to TRBJ1-5; D may be TRBD1 (6 bases). CDR3 size: 13 residues. The germline V and J ends were trimmed by 6 bases and 3 bases, with 9 bases remaining between them. From germline, CDR1 is MNHEY and CDR2 SVGAGI.

The chain links TRBV29-1 to TRBJ2-1; D is unclear. The CDR3 totals 14 residues. Trimming cost V 4 bases and J 0 bases, with 10 bases left between them. The V gene's germline CDR1 is SQVTM and CDR2 ANQGSEA. CDR3 nucleotides: TGCAGCGTTGTGAAGCCCCTCTCCTACAATGAGCAGTTCTTC. Residues: CSVVKPLSYNEQFF.

The chain has TRBV27 and TRBJ1-2, with unresolved D. The CDR3 covers 14 residues. V gave up 0 bases and J gave up 2 bases, with 7 bases separating them. Germline values: CDR1 MNHEY, CDR2 SMNVEV (reference sequence). The CDR3, as DNA: TGTGCCAGCAGTTTATCGAAACAGAACTATGGCTACACCTTC. Amino acids: CASSLSKQNYGYTF.